The present entry profiles one T cell receptor beta chain with its context. The record originates from a study of blood T cell repertoires in COVID-19. V trimming: 5 bases; J trimming: 4 bases; junction bases outside the gene matches: 2. Germline V gene data show CDR1 as MNHEY and CDR2 as SMNVEV (reference sequence). The length of the CDR3 is 13 residues. Sequencing used immunoSEQ multiplex PCR; TCRdb keeps in-frame clones, though not all of them. The data show under 150,000 clones, approximately 87% seen once. The chain employs TRBV27 and TRBJ1-5; 7 bases map to TRBD1. This clonotype was sampled from a man over 45 with acute or convalescent COVID-19. The source material was peripheral blood. CDR3 loop: CASSPQGNQPQHF. The CDR3 region has the DNA TGTGCCAGCAGTCCACAGGGGAATCAGCCCCAGCATTTT.